The 21 T cell receptor beta chains given below trace back to one sample, sequenced in a study of shared clonotypes between healthy human individuals. Sequenced by immunoSEQ multiplex PCR; TCRdb stores in-frame clones only, minus some. The sample consists of hundreds of thousands of clones, more than 70% of them appearing once. Material for sequencing was memory CD4+ T cells sorted from blood. The sample's subset: CD45RA-negative fraction. The source is a woman in her thirties in good health.

Only a few counts were recorded for this clone. This sample also contains other DNA sequences that code for the same CDR3. The chain recombines TRBV6-6 with TRBJ1-5, with 7 bases lining up with TRBD1. This CDR3 comprises 14 residues. The germline V gene encodes CDR1 MNHNY and CDR2 SVGAGI (reference sequence). V dropped 4 bases and J dropped 2; count of bases not matched to a gene: 2. DNA for the CDR3: TGTGCCAGCAGTTTTGGACAGGGCAATCAGCCCCAGCATTTT. It is translated as CASSFGQGNQPQHF.

The gene calls are TRBV5-1 and TRBJ2-3, with 14 bases identical to TRBD2. From germline, CDR1 is SGHRS and CDR2 YFSETQ. This CDR3 spans 18 amino acids. J gave up 6 bases and V 5 bases, and 14 bases lay outside the gene matches. The CDR3 loop is CASSLGTSGRFRKDTQYF. The CDR3 DNA sequence: TGCGCCAGCAGTTTAGGGACTAGCGGGAGATTTAGGAAGGATACGCAGTATTTT.

This clone was counted only a few times. The genes are TRBV7-8 and TRBJ1-1; no clear D. The CDR3 contains 17 residues. The germline V and J ends were trimmed by 1 base and 4 bases, with 19 bases remaining between them. Germline-derived CDR1 and CDR2 are SGHVS and FQNEAQ. The CDR3 nucleotides are TGTGCCAGCAGCTTAGGGCAGGAGGCTCGTTGGGGCACTGAAGCTTTCTTT. Its translation is CASSLGQEARWGTEAFF.

The chain recombines TRBV15 with TRBJ1-4, with D perhaps TRBD1 (6 bases). This CDR3 is 16 amino acids long. Germline loops: CDR1 LNHNV, CDR2 YYDKDF (reference sequence). Trimming cost V 0 bases and J 5 bases, with 13 bases left between them. The CDR3 protein is CATSRDRGRGNEKLFF. In DNA, the CDR3 is TGTGCCACCAGCAGAGATAGGGGAAGGGGGAATGAAAAACTGTTTTTT.

This clone appeared many times. The CDR3: CASSSSPGPLPMNTEAFF. Written as DNA, the CDR3 is TGTGCCAGCAGTTCCTCCCCGGGGCCTCTACCTATGAACACTGAAGCTTTCTTT. This sequence joins TRBV28 and TRBJ1-1; D is perhaps TRBD1 (5 bases). Trimming stripped 4 bases from V and 0 bases from J, with 21 bases between. Germline V gene sequence: CDR1 MDHEN, CDR2 SYDVKM. This CDR3 has 18 residues.

The gene calls are TRBV11-2 and TRBJ2-7; 10 bases map to TRBD1. From germline, CDR1 is SGHAT and CDR2 FQNNGV. Trimming cost V 7 bases and J 2 bases; bases outside gene matches: 5. The CDR3 extends over 14 amino acids. Written as DNA, the CDR3 is TGTGCCAGCACCTTGGGACAGGGGACCTACGAGCAGTACTTC. This translates into CASTLGQGTYEQYF.

The chain is built from TRBV28 and TRBJ2-1; 7 positions match TRBD2. This CDR3 has 12 amino acids. J gave up 12 bases and V 5 bases, and 7 bases lay outside the gene matches. Germline assignment: CDR1 MDHEN and CDR2 SYDVKM. In DNA, the CDR3 is TGTGCCAGCAGTCTCCGGGGAGGGCGGCAGTTCTTC. Residues: CASSLRGGRQFF.

The chain combines TRBV6-5 with TRBJ1-2, with 9 bases identical to TRBD1. Germline values: CDR1 MNHEY, CDR2 SVGAGI. The CDR3 length is 15 residues. V dropped 6 bases and J dropped 3; count of bases not matched to a gene: 8. The CDR3 reads CASRTGGAEYYGYTF. The CDR3 DNA follows: TGTGCCAGCAGAACAGGGGGCGCAGAGTACTATGGCTACACCTTC.

Note on this clone: Given a much more abundant clone one base away, this may be a read error. This chain connects TRBV25-1 to TRBJ1-2, with D maybe TRBD1 (5 bases). CDR1 and CDR2 from the germline V gene are MGHDK and SYGVNS. V lost 4 bases and J lost 2, with 5 bases in between. The CDR3 spans 12 residues. CDR3 nucleotides: TGTGCCAGCAGTGGACAGAACTATGGCTACACCTTC. Amino acid sequence: CASSGQNYGYTF.

The chain links TRBV18 to TRBJ2-1; D possibly corresponds to TRBD2 (6 bases). CDR3 length: 15 amino acids. CDR1 KGHSH and CDR2 LQKENI come from the germline V gene. Trimming took off 2 bases at V and 6 bases at J, with 14 bases between the two ends. CDR3 coding DNA: TGTGCCAGCTCACCATCCGTCATGGGGGGCAATGAGCAGTTCTTC. It translates to CASSPSVMGGNEQFF.

The rearrangement uses TRBV11-1 and TRBJ1-1, with D perhaps TRBD1 (5 bases). Germline V CDR1 and CDR2: SGHAT, FQDESV (reference sequence). Trimming removed 4 bases from V and 5 bases from J, with 11 bases in between. The CDR3 length is 13 residues. CDR3 sequence: CASSSWGGTEAFF. As DNA, the CDR3 is TGTGCCAGCAGCTCCTGGGGGGGGACTGAAGCTTTCTTT.

J is TRBJ2-3 and V is TRBV6-5; the match to TRBD1 covers 7 bases. V shed 6 bases, J shed 3 bases, and the junction held 9 bases outside the gene matches. This CDR3 is built from 15 residues. CDR1 is MNHEY and CDR2 is SVGAGI in the germline V gene. The CDR3, as DNA: TGTGCCAGCAGCCCCACAGGGGTGTGGACAGATACGCAGTATTTT. Translation: CASSPTGVWTDTQYF.

This chain links TRBV9 with TRBJ2-5; 11 bases match TRBD2. The V segment lost 4 bases and the J segment 5 bases; nucleotides outside the gene matches: 4. Germline values: CDR1 SGDLS, CDR2 YYNGEE. The CDR3 totals 14 residues. The CDR3 loop is CASSLAGGAETQYF. The DNA for the CDR3 is TGTGCCAGCAGCCTAGCGGGAGGTGCGGAGACCCAGTACTTC. The full variable domain, in which reference TRBV9 and TRBJ2-5 provide the parts outside the CDR3, is DSGVTQTPKHLITATGQRVTLRCSPRSGDLSVYWYQQSLDQGLQFLIQYYNGEERAKGNILERFSAQQFPDLHSELNLSSLELGDSALYFCASSLAGGAETQYFGPGTRLLVL.

This chain joins TRBV5-1 and TRBJ1-1, with 9 bases identical to TRBD1. This CDR3 is 16 amino acids long. The germline V gene encodes CDR1 SGHRS and CDR2 YFSETQ. The V and J ends lost 2 bases and 0 bases, in that order; junction bases with no gene match: 5. CDR3 region: CASSFTGGGMNTEAFF. DNA of the CDR3: TGCGCCAGCAGCTTTACAGGGGGCGGGATGAACACTGAAGCTTTCTTT.

The chain has TRBV6-6 and TRBJ2-1; TRBD2 matches 9 bases. The CDR3 has 14 residues. After removal of 4 bases from V and 8 bases from J, the junction contained 6 bases not matched to a gene. The germline gives CDR1 MNHNY, CDR2 SVGAGI (reference sequence). For the CDR3, the DNA is TGTGCCAGCAGTTTAAGTAGCGGGAGCTATGAGCAGTTCTTC. This codes for CASSLSSGSYEQFF.

V usage is TRBV10-1 and J usage is TRBJ2-2; 11 bases map to TRBD2. The CDR3 is made up of 16 amino acids. The germline CDR1 and CDR2 sequences are WNHNN and SYGVQD (reference sequence). V was pared by 5 bases and J by 6 bases, with 8 bases of the junction left unmatched. The DNA of the CDR3 is TGCGCCAGCAGTCTGACTAGCGGGAAGGGGGCCGGGGAGCTGTTTTTT. Translation gives CASSLTSGKGAGELFF.

V is TRBV28 and J is TRBJ2-3; possible D gene TRBD1, 6 bases. V was trimmed by 6 bases and J by 3 bases, leaving 19 bases between them. CDR3 length: 16 residues. Germline V lookup: CDR1 MDHEN, CDR2 SYDVKM. Written as DNA, the CDR3 is TGTGCCAGCAGCCCCAGGACAGCCGAAAGTACAGATACGCAGTATTTT. It encodes CASSPRTAESTDTQYF.

The J gene is TRBJ1-1, the V gene TRBV6-6, with a weak D call TRBD1 (6 bases). The CDR3 is 12 residues long. V was pared by 8 bases and J by 4 bases, with 11 bases between. Germline lookup yields CDR1 MNHNY and CDR2 SVGAGI (reference sequence). The CDR3 DNA follows: TGTGCCAGCGGGGGGGCTATCACTGAAGCTTTCTTT. It specifies CASGGAITEAFF.

As to this clone: A far more abundant clone sits one base away, making this likely a read error. The chain employs TRBV7-2 and TRBJ2-5; 11 nucleotides match TRBD2. The CDR3 runs to 15 residues. V gave up 5 bases and J gave up 1 base; unmatched junction bases: 3. CDR1 is SGHTA, CDR2 FQGNSA, per germline. DNA of the CDR3: TGTGCCAGCAGCACCGGACTAGCGGGCCAAGAGACCCAGTACTTC. Its protein product is CASSTGLAGQETQYF.

The chain couples TRBV28 to TRBJ2-7; D perhaps matches TRBD2 (6 bases). CDR1 MDHEN and CDR2 SYDVKM come from the germline V gene. Trimming shortened V by 2 bases and J by 0 bases, and 11 bases separated the two germline ends. CDR3 length: 15 residues. CDR3 protein: CASSLTSLSSYEQYF. Here the CDR3 DNA reads TGTGCCAGCAGTTTAACTAGCCTTAGCTCCTACGAGCAGTACTTC.

This clone was found a few times. The CDR3 nucleotides read TGTGCCAGCAGCTTATCCTGGGAGCAGTACTTC. Protein: CASSLSWEQYF. The chain carries TRBV7-9 and TRBJ2-7; unclear D gene. Trimming removed 2 bases from V and 7 bases from J, with 6 bases in between. The germline V gene encodes CDR1 SEHNR and CDR2 FQNEAQ (reference sequence). The CDR3 is 11 amino acids.